In its sample, the clone carrying this T cell receptor (beta chain) was seen many times. The germline V gene has CDR1 MNHNY and CDR2 SVGAGI (reference sequence). The CDR3 has 16 amino acids. The V segment lost 5 bases and the J segment 4 bases; nucleotides outside the gene matches: 8. PCR was performed a second time for roughly 7 to 12 cycles using a sample-barcoded 5' primer and a J-beta primer mix. A template-switch adaptor that had 12 random nucleotides put a tag on each cDNA molecule. TCRdb reanalysed the 5' RACE reads using MiXCR and keeps one entry per CDR3 protein. The sample lists about 1,500,000 distinct CDR3 sequences; approximately 28% were seen once. This entry comes from a study of blood T cells in healthy people across ages. Peripheral blood was drawn, around 9.5 milliliters per donor.

The sequence came from a woman aged 25 to 39 in good health. The sample consisted of blood. V gene TRBV6-6 combines with J gene TRBJ1-5; 10 positions match TRBD1. The CDR3 here is CASSGGTGVLNQPQHF. The DNA for the CDR3 is TGTGCCAGCAGTGGGGGGACAGGGGTTCTTAATCAGCCCCAGCATTTT.